The T cell receptor (beta chain) under discussion was sequenced for a study of cytotoxic CD8 clonotypes in ibrutinib-treated CLL. Study background: Partial response occurred in roughly 25 patients and complete response in 2; at median around 5.5 years, roughly 14 remained remitted and 12 progressed.

Notes on the study in general: A rise in clonality was seen at ibrutinib response, and a fall back toward baseline was seen at progression. At baseline, clonality was higher than in age-matched healthy donors and correlated with CD8+ counts.

In germline, CDR1 is SQVTM, CDR2 ANQGSEA. V lost 3 bases, J lost 1 base, and 5 bases stayed unmatched. This CDR3 has 15 amino acids. Method: immunoSEQ multiplex PCR; TCRdb's copy keeps in-frame clones and lacks some. Of 250,000 to 350,000 clones in the sample, 70% to 80% were seen once. Comment on this clone: Its specificity is not known.

V usage is TRBV29-1 and J usage is TRBJ2-7; TRBD1 agrees at 11 bases. The sample was PBMCs, taken at disease progression, from a patient treated with ibrutinib. The source of this sequence is a human donor with chronic lymphocytic leukemia. The CDR3 DNA is TGCAGCGTTGACCCCGGACAGGGGGCTTCCTACGAGCAGTACTTC. Translation gives CSVDPGQGASYEQYF.